This is a list of T cell receptor beta chains from one sample in a study of cytomegalovirus exposure and HLA in healthy donors. The method was immunoSEQ multiplex PCR; TCRdb's version includes in-frame clones alone and lacks a portion of them. Of 130,000 to 150,000 clones in the sample, around 78% are singletons; the top ten hold around 2.4%. Input material: PBMCs. All receptors come from a woman between 18 and 30 years old in good health and CMV-seropositive. The conserved cysteine and the conserved F or W are not part of the CDR3 here. D genes are given only for firm matches.

j_call d_call v_call cdr3_aa
TRBJ2-2 TRBD2 TRBV4-3 ASSRISGGLAGGPLGTGELF
TRBJ2-2 TRBD2 TRBV7-8 ASSISGGGSGELF
TRBJ2-7 TRBD1 TRBV5-6 ASSWGQGQLTYEQY
TRBJ2-2 . TRBV19 ASRQGGGELF
TRBJ2-1 . TRBV7-9 ASSARAGANYNEQF
TRBJ2-2 . TRBV30 AWSDNSGELF
TRBJ1-2 TRBD1 TRBV13 ASSSQGEEGYT
TRBJ2-4 . TRBV5-5 ASSLVAGEVNIQY
TRBJ2-5 TRBD1 TRBV5-4 ASSPGGWETQY
TRBJ2-7 . TRBV20-1 SARRGTGLI
TRBJ2-3 . TRBV7-6 ASSLAPRDTQY
TRBJ2-7 TRBD1 TRBV2 AFGTGVYEQY
TRBJ1-5 . TRBV6-1 ASSEEGTQNQPQH
TRBJ2-5 TRBD2 TRBV29-1 SARLAGGETQY
TRBJ1-6 TRBD1 TRBV13 ASSIRGINNSPLH
TRBJ1-2 TRBD1 TRBV27 ASRWTGGKGGYT
TRBJ2-5 . TRBV5-4 ASSRDQEETQY
TRBJ1-3 TRBD1 TRBV7-2 ASSLRQGAIY
TRBJ1-1 . TRBV4-1 ASSPILRVTPEAF
TRBJ2-7 . TRBV30 AWSVQRYTRYEQY
TRBJ2-5 TRBD2 TRBV30 AWGAGGRQETQY
TRBJ2-3 TRBD1 TRBV25-1 ASRAYGTGTDTQY
TRBJ1-1 . TRBV4-2 ASSPHSGGENTEAF
TRBJ2-7 . TRBV29-1 SVGDGASEQY
TRBJ2-7 TRBD2 TRBV28 AGGGRDEQY
TRBJ1-6 . TRBV14 ASSQRGIGSPLH
TRBJ1-5 . TRBV2 ASSENKDTSRQPQH
TRBJ1-2 . TRBV6-5 ASSSRLPSDGYT
TRBJ2-7 TRBD2 TRBV28 ASSLIAGSSYEQY